The T cell receptor (beta chain) under discussion was sequenced for a study of identifying expanded T cells in peripheral blood. Deletions cut 2 bases from V and 6 bases from J, with 10 bases between. The CDR3 extends over 13 amino acids. Looked up from germline, CDR1 is MDHEN and CDR2 is SYDVKM. Assay used: immunoSEQ multiplex PCR; TCRdb lists only in-frame clones, some missing. This table holds under 70,000 clones, around 87% found once. Sequenced: blood. The chain couples TRBV28 to TRBJ1-2; D is unresolved. The clonotype was recovered from a person aged 18 to 70 in good health. The chain's CDR3 is CASSLGRADGYTF. The CDR3 DNA follows: TGTGCCAGCAGTTTAGGTAGGGCAGATGGCTACACCTTC.